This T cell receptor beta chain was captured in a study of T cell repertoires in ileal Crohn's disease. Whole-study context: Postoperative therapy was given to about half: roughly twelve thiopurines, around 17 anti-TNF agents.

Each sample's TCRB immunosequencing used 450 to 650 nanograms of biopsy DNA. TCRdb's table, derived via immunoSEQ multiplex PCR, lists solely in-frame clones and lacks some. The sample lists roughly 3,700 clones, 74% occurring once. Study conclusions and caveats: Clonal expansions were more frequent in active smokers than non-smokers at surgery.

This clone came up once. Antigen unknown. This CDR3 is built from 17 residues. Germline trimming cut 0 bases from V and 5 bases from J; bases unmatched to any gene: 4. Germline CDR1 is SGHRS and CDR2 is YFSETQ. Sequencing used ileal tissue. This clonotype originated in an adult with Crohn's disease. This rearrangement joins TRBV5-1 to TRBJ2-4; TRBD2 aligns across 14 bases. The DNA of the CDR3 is TGCGCCAGCAGCTTGGGGACGACTAGCGGGGGGGAAAACATTCAGTACTTC. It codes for CASSLGTTSGGENIQYF.